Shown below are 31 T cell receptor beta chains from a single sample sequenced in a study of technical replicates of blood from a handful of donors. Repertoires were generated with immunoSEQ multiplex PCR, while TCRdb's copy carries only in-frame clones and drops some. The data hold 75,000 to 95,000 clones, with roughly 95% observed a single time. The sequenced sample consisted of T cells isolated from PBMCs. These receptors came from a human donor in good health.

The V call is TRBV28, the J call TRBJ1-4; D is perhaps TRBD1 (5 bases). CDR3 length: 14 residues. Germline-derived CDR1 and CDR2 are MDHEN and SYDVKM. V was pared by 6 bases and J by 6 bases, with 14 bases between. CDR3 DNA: TGTGCCAGCAGAAGGGGAGGGGTTGATGAAAAACTGTTTTTT. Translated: CASRRGGVDEKLFF.

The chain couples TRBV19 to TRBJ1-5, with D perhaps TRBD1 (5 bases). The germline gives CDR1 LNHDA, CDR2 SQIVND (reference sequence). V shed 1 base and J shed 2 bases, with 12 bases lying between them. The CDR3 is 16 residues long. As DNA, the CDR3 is TGTGCCAGTAGTATAGCGGGCAGGGTGGGCAATCAGCCCCAGCATTTT. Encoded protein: CASSIAGRVGNQPQHF. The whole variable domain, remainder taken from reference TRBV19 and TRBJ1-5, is DGGITQSPKYLFRKEGQNVTLSCEQNLNHDAMYWYRQDPGQGLRLIYYSQIVNDFQKGDIAEGYSVSREKKESFPLTVTSAQKNPTAFYLCASSIAGRVGNQPQHFGDGTRLSIL.

The DNA of the CDR3 is TGTGCCAGCCGAACGACTTTCTGCGAGCAGTACTTC. Amino acid sequence: CASRTTFCEQYF. The chain joins TRBV15 to TRBJ2-7; no clear D. V lost 10 bases to trimming and J lost 6 bases, with 16 bases between them. The CDR3 has 12 amino acids. CDR1 is LNHNV, CDR2 YYDKDF, per germline (reference sequence).

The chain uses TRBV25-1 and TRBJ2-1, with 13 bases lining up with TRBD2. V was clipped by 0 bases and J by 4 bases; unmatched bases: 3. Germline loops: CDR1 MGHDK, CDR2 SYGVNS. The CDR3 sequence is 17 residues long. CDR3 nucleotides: TGTGCCAGCAGTGAATACGGACTAGCGGGAGAATACAATGAGCAGTTCTTC. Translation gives CASSEYGLAGEYNEQFF.

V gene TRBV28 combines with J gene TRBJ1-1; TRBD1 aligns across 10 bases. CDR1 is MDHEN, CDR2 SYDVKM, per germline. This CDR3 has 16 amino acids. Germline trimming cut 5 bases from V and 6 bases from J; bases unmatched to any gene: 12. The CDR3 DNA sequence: TGTGCCAGCAGTCACCGACAGGGGGCAGCTGTCGCTGAAGCTTTCTTT. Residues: CASSHRQGAAVAEAFF.

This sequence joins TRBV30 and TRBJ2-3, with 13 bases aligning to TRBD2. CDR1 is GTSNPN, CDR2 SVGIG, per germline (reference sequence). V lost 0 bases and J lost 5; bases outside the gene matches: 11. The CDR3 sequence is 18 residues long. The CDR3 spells CAWSVFRTSGSEGDTQYF. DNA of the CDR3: TGTGCCTGGAGTGTATTCAGGACTAGCGGGAGTGAGGGAGATACGCAGTATTTT.

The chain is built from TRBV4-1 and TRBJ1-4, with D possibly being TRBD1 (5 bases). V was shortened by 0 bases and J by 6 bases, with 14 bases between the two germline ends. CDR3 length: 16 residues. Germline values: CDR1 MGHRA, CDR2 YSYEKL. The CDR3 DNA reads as TGCGCCAGCAGCCAAGAGGCGGGACTCCCGGATGAAAAACTGTTTTTT. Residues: CASSQEAGLPDEKLFF.

CDR3 region: CASSPGTSGPYEQYF. As DNA, the CDR3 is TGTGCCAGCAGCCCCGGGACTAGCGGGCCCTACGAGCAGTACTTC. The rearrangement links TRBV7-6 to TRBJ2-7; 12 nucleotides line up with TRBD2. Germline lookup yields CDR1 SGHVS and CDR2 FNYEAQ. Germline trimming cut 5 bases from V and 2 bases from J; bases unmatched to any gene: 4. The length of the CDR3 is 15 residues. Full variable domain (outside the CDR3, taken from reference TRBV7-6 and TRBJ2-7): GAGVSQSPRYKVTKRGQDVALRCDPISGHVSLYWYRQALGQGPEFLTYFNYEAQQDKSGLPNDRFSAERPEGSISTLTIQRTEQRDSAMYRCASSPGTSGPYEQYFGPGTRLTVT.

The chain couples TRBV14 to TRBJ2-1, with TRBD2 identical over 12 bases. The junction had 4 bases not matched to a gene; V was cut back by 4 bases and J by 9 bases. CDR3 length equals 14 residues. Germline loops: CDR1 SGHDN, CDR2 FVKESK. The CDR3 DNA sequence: TGTGCCAGCAGCCTGGGGACTAGCGGGTCTGAGCAGTTCTTC. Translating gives CASSLGTSGSEQFF.

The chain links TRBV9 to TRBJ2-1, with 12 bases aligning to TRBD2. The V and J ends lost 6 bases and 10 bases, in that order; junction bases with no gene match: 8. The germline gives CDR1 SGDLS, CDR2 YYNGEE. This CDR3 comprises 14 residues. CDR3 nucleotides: TGTGCCAGCACCGGGACTAGCGGGTTGGGGGAGCAGTTCTTC. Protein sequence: CASTGTSGLGEQFF.

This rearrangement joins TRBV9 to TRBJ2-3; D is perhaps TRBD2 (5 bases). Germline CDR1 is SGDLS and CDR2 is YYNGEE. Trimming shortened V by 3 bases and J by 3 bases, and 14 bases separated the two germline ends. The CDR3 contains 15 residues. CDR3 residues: CASSDVGDGTDTQYF. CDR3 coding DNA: TGTGCCAGCAGCGACGTGGGAGATGGGACAGATACGCAGTATTTT. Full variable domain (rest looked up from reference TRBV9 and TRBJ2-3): DSGVTQTPKHLITATGQRVTLRCSPRSGDLSVYWYQQSLDQGLQFLIQYYNGEERAKGNILERFSAQQFPDLHSELNLSSLELGDSALYFCASSDVGDGTDTQYFGPGTRLTVL.

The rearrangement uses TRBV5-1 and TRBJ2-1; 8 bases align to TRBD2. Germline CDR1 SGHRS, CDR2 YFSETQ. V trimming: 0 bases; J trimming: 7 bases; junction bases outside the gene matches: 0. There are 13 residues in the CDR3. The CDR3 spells CASSLGLANEQFF. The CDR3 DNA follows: TGCGCCAGCAGCTTGGGACTAGCGAATGAGCAGTTCTTC. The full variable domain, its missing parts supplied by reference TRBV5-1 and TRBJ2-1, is KAGVTQTPRYLIKTRGQQVTLSCSPISGHRSVSWYQQTPGQGLQFLFEYFSETQRNKGNFPGRFSGRQFSNSRSEMNVSTLELGDSALYLCASSLGLANEQFFGPGTRLTVL.

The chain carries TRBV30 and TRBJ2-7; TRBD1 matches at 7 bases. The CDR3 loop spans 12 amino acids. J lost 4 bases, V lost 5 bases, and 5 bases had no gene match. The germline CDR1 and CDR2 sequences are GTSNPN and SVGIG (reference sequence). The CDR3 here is CAWEGAEYEQYF. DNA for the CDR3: TGTGCCTGGGAGGGGGCAGAGTACGAGCAGTACTTC.

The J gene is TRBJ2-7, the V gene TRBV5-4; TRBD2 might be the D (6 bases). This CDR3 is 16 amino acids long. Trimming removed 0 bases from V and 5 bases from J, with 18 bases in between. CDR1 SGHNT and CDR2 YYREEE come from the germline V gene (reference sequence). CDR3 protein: CASSLADGGVRDEQYF. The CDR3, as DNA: TGTGCCAGCAGCTTGGCTGACGGGGGTGTCAGGGACGAGCAGTACTTC.

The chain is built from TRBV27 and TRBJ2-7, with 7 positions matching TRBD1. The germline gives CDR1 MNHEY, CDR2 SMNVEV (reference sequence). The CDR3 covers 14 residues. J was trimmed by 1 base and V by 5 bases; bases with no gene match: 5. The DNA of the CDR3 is TGTGCCAGCAGTACACGACAGGGATCCTACGAGCAGTACTTC. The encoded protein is CASSTRQGSYEQYF.

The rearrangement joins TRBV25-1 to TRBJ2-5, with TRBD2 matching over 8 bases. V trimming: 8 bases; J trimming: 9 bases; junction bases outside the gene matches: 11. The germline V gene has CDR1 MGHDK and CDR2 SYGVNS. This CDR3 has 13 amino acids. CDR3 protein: CASGNREGLAQYF. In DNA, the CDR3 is TGTGCCAGCGGGAATCGGGAGGGGCTAGCCCAGTACTTC.

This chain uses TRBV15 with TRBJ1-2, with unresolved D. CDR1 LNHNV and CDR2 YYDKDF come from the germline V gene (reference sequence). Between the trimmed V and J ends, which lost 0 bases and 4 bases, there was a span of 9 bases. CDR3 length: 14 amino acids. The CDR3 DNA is TGTGCCACCAGCAGAGATGGAGGGTCCTATGGCTACACCTTC. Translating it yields CATSRDGGSYGYTF.

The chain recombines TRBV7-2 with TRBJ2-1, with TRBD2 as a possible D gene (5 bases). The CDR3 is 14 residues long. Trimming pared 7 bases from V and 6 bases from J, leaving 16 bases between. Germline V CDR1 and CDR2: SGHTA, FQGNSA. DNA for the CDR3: TGTGCCAGCACTCATAAGGGAGTTTTCAATGAGCAGTTCTTC. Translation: CASTHKGVFNEQFF.

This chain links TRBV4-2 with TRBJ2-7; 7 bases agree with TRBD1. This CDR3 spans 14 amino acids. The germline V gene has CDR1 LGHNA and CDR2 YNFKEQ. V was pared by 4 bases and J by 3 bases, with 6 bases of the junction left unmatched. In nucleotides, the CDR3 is TGTGCCAGCAGCCCCGGGACAGTCCGCTACGAGCAGTACTTC. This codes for CASSPGTVRYEQYF.

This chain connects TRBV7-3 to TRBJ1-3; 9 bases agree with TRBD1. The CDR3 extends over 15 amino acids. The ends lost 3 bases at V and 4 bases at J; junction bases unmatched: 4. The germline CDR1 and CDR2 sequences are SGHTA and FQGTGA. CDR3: CASSFGTGIGNTIYF. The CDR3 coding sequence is TGTGCCAGCAGCTTTGGGACAGGGATAGGAAACACCATATATTTT.

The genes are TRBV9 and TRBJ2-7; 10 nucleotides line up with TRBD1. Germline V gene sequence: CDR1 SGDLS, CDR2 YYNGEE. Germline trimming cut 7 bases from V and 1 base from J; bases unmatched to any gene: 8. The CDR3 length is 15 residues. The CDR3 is CASAKGQGISYEQYF. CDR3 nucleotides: TGTGCCAGCGCTAAGGGACAGGGGATATCCTACGAGCAGTACTTC.

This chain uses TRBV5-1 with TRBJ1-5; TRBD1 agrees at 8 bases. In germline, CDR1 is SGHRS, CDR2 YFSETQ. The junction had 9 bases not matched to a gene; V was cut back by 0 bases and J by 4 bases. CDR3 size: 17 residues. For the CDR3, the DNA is TGCGCCAGCAGCTTGGATTCCGAGACAGGGGTAAATCAGCCCCAGCATTTT. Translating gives CASSLDSETGVNQPQHF.

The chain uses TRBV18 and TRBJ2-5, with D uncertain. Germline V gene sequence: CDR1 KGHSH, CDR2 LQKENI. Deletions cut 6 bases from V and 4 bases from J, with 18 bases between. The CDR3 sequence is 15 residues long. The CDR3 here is CASSLLVGGSETQYF. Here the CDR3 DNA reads TGTGCCAGCTCCCTCCTAGTTGGTGGATCAGAGACCCAGTACTTC. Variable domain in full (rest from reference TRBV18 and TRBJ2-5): NAGVMQNPRHLVRRRGQEARLRCSPMKGHSHVYWYRQLPEEGLKFMVYLQKENIIDESGMPKERFSAEFPKEGPSILRIQQVVRGDSAAYFCASSLLVGGSETQYFGPGTRLLVL.

The CDR3, as DNA: TGTGCCAGTACCAGACTAGCGGGATTCACAGATACGCAGTATTTT. Its protein is CASTRLAGFTDTQYF. The rearrangement joins TRBV19 to TRBJ2-3, with 11 nucleotides matching TRBD2. CDR1 and CDR2 from the germline V gene are LNHDA and SQIVND (reference sequence). There are 15 residues in the CDR3. Losses at the gene ends were 7 bases for V and 2 bases for J; bases not matched to a gene: 5.

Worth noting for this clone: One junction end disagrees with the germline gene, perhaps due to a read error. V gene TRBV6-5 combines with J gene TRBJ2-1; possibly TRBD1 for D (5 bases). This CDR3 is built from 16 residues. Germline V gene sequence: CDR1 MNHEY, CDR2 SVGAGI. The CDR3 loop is CASSYSTGSSYNEQFF. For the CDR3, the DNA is TGTGCCAGCAGCTACTCCACAGGAAGCTCCTACAATGAGCAGTTCTTC.

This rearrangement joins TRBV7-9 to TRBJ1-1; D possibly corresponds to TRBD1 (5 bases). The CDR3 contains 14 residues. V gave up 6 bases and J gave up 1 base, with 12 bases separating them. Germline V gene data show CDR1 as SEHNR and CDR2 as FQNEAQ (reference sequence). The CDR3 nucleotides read TGTGCCAGCAGTTCCCCCGACAGGAACACTGAAGCTTTCTTT. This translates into CASSSPDRNTEAFF. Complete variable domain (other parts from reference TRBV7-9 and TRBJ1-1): DTGVSQNPRHKITKRGQNVTFRCDPISEHNRLYWYRQTLGQGPEFLTYFQNEAQLEKSRLLSDRFSAERPKGSFSTLEIQRTEQGDSAMYLCASSSPDRNTEAFFGQGTRLTVV.

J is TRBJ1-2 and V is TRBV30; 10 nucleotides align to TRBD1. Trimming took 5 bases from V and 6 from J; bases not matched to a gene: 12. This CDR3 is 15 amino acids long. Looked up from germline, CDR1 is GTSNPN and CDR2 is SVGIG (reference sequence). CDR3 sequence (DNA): TGTGCCTGGTCTATTACGGACAGGGGGGAAAATGGCTACACCTTC. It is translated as CAWSITDRGENGYTF.

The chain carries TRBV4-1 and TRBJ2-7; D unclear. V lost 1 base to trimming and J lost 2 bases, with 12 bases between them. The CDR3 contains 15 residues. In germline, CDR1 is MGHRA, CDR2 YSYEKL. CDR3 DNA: TGCGCCAGCAGCCAAGTCTCCGGAAGCGCCTACGAGCAGTACTTC. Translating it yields CASSQVSGSAYEQYF.

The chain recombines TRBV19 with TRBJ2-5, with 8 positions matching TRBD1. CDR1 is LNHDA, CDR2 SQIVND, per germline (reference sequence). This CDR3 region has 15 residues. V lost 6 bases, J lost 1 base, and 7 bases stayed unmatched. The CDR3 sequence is CASSPLRGPQETQYF. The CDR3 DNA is TGTGCCAGTAGCCCACTCAGGGGGCCCCAAGAGACCCAGTACTTC. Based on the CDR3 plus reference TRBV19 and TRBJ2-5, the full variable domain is DGGITQSPKYLFRKEGQNVTLSCEQNLNHDAMYWYRQDPGQGLRLIYYSQIVNDFQKGDIAEGYSVSREKKESFPLTVTSAQKNPTAFYLCASSPLRGPQETQYFGPGTRLLVL.

The CDR3 protein is CASSLGGTGNQPQHF. The DNA for the CDR3 is TGCGCCAGCAGCTTGGGGGGGACAGGGAATCAGCCCCAGCATTTT. The chain is built from TRBV5-1 and TRBJ1-5; 9 bases are a match to TRBD1. Germline assignment: CDR1 SGHRS and CDR2 YFSETQ. The J segment lost 4 bases and the V segment lost 0 bases, leaving 2 bases of the junction unmatched. There are 15 residues in the CDR3.

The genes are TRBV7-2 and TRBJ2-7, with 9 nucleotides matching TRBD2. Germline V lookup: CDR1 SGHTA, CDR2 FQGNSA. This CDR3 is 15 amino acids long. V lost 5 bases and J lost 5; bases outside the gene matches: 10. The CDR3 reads CASSVIPGLAHEQYF. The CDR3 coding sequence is TGTGCCAGCAGCGTTATCCCGGGACTAGCCCACGAGCAGTACTTC.